The 21 T cell receptor beta chains below were found in one sample sequenced in a study of blood T cell repertoires in COVID-19. Profiling relied on immunoSEQ multiplex PCR, and the TCRdb table lists in-frame clones only, not all of them. The sample shows 250,000 or so clones, around 88% of them seen only once. Sequencing was performed on PBMCs or T cells enriched from blood (not recorded which). The receptor source for this set is a middle-aged man who had recovered from COVID-19.

In its sample, this clone was seen once. This chain links TRBV11-2 with TRBJ2-3; D gene uncertain. The CDR3 consists of 14 residues. V lost 4 bases and J 6 bases, leaving 14 bases between the germline ends. Germline CDR1 and CDR2: SGHAT and FQNNGV. In DNA form, the CDR3 reads TGTGCCAGCAGCTCAATGCACTCAAGTGATACGCAGTATTTT. Amino acid sequence: CASSSMHSSDTQYF.

This chain uses TRBV18 with TRBJ2-7, with a possible D match to TRBD2 (6 bases). V was clipped by 4 bases and J by 2 bases, with 15 bases between them. Germline CDR1 and CDR2: KGHSH and LQKENI. The CDR3 runs to 15 residues. This CDR3 reads CASSLKLSGTYEQYF. The CDR3 DNA follows: TGTGCCAGCTCACTGAAACTTAGCGGAACCTACGAGCAGTACTTC. Drawing the rest from reference TRBV18 and TRBJ2-7, the complete variable domain is NAGVMQNPRHLVRRRGQEARLRCSPMKGHSHVYWYRQLPEEGLKFMVYLQKENIIDESGMPKERFSAEFPKEGPSILRIQQVVRGDSAAYFCASSLKLSGTYEQYFGPGTRLTVT.

The V call is TRBV28, the J call TRBJ2-7, with 9 bases matching TRBD1. The CDR3 is made up of 15 amino acids. Losses at the gene ends were 10 bases for V and 5 bases for J; bases not matched to a gene: 15. Germline V gene data show CDR1 as MDHEN and CDR2 as SYDVKM. The CDR3 here is CATLRYGTGLNEQYF. The CDR3 region has the DNA TGTGCCACACTCCGTTACGGGACAGGGCTTAACGAGCAGTACTTC. The variable domain in full, with the rest retrieved from reference TRBV28 and TRBJ2-7, is DVKVTQSSRYLVKRTGEKVFLECVQDMDHENMFWYRQDPGLGLRLIYFSYDVKMKEKGDIPEGYSVSREKKERFSLILESASTNQTSMYLCATLRYGTGLNEQYFGPGTRLTVT.

The V call is TRBV30, the J call TRBJ2-1; 7 bases are a match to TRBD2. Per germline, CDR1 GTSNPN and CDR2 SVGIG (reference sequence). CDR3 length: 13 amino acids. V dropped 3 bases and J dropped 6; count of bases not matched to a gene: 5. CDR3 region: CAWRLGGVNEQFF. The CDR3 coding sequence is TGTGCCTGGAGGTTGGGAGGGGTCAATGAGCAGTTCTTC. The variable domain in full, completed from reference TRBV30 and TRBJ2-1, reads SQTIHQWPATLVQPVGSPLSLECTVEGTSNPNLYWYRQAAGRGLQLLFYSVGIGQISSEVPQNLSASRPQDRQFILSSKKLLLSDSGFYLCAWRLGGVNEQFFGPGTRLTVL.

The chain carries TRBV4-1 and TRBJ2-3, with TRBD2 as a possible D gene (5 bases). Germline V gene data show CDR1 as MGHRA and CDR2 as YSYEKL. V was clipped by 4 bases and J by 0 bases, with 11 bases between them. The CDR3 length is 15 residues. This CDR3 reads CASSRPGSSTDTQYF. The CDR3 region has the DNA TGCGCCAGCAGCCGCCCGGGATCTAGCACAGATACGCAGTATTTT.

The J gene is TRBJ2-3, the V gene TRBV5-4; TRBD2 matches 7 bases. The CDR3 totals 15 residues. V dropped 3 bases and J dropped 4; count of bases not matched to a gene: 8. Germline loops: CDR1 SGHNT, CDR2 YYREEE (reference sequence). The CDR3 protein is CASSSFLAGADTQYF. CDR3 nucleotide sequence: TGTGCCAGCAGCTCTTTCTTAGCGGGCGCAGATACGCAGTATTTT. Together with reference TRBV5-4 and TRBJ2-3, the CDR3 gives the full variable domain: ETGVTQSPTHLIKTRGQQVTLRCSSQSGHNTVSWYQQALGQGPQFIFQYYREEENGRGNFPPRFSGLQFPNYSSELNVNALELDDSALYLCASSSFLAGADTQYFGPGTRLTVL.

This chain uses TRBV4-3 with TRBJ2-7, with 9 bases lining up with TRBD1. The CDR3 runs 15 residues. The junction had 3 bases not matched to a gene; V was cut back by 0 bases and J by 3 bases. Germline V gene data show CDR1 as LGHNA and CDR2 as YSLEER. Written as DNA, the CDR3 is TGCGCCAGCAGCCAAGAGGTGACAGGGGGCTACGAGCAGTACTTC. Its protein is CASSQEVTGGYEQYF.

The rearrangement joins TRBV19 to TRBJ2-3; D unclear. This CDR3 spans 14 amino acids. V was trimmed by 3 bases and J by 2 bases, leaving 9 bases between them. Germline CDR1 and CDR2: LNHDA and SQIVND (reference sequence). CDR3 sequence (DNA): TGTGCCAGTAGTATGGAAACTACCACAGATACGCAGTATTTT. Amino acids: CASSMETTTDTQYF.

The rearrangement joins TRBV4-1 to TRBJ2-6, with D maybe TRBD2 (6 bases). Deletions cut 4 bases from V and 2 bases from J, with 12 bases between. Germline assignment: CDR1 MGHRA and CDR2 YSYEKL. The CDR3 has 16 residues. This CDR3 is CASSPVWGAGANVLTF. In DNA form, the CDR3 reads TGCGCCAGCAGCCCCGTCTGGGGGGCTGGGGCCAACGTCCTGACTTTC.

This clone occurred a few times. The chain joins TRBV12-2 to TRBJ1-2; the table gives TRBD1 as D, unverified against the DNA. TRBV12-2 is marked as a pseudogene. CDR3 length: 11 amino acids. CDR3 in DNA: TGTGCACGTCCAGGGCGCTATGGCTACACCTTC. Translating it yields CARPGRYGYTF.

The chain has TRBV28 and TRBJ1-5; unclear D gene. The CDR3 consists of 14 residues. The germline CDR1 and CDR2 sequences are MDHEN and SYDVKM. Trimming pared 2 bases from V and 2 bases from J, leaving 7 bases between. CDR3 nucleotides: TGTGCCAGCAGTTTAACACCCGGCAATCAGCCCCAGCATTTT. Encoded protein: CASSLTPGNQPQHF. The full variable domain, rest sourced from reference TRBV28 and TRBJ1-5, is DVKVTQSSRYLVKRTGEKVFLECVQDMDHENMFWYRQDPGLGLRLIYFSYDVKMKEKGDIPEGYSVSREKKERFSLILESASTNQTSMYLCASSLTPGNQPQHFGDGTRLSIL.

This clone is a singleton in its sample. The chain carries TRBV19 and TRBJ2-5; D is perhaps TRBD1 (6 bases). The CDR3 extends over 15 amino acids. V shed 4 bases and J shed 7 bases, with 19 bases lying between them. The germline gives CDR1 LNHDA, CDR2 SQIVND (reference sequence). CDR3 sequence: CASSTVNRATGTQYF. The CDR3 coding sequence is TGTGCCAGTAGTACCGTCAACAGGGCCACGGGGACCCAGTACTTC.

The chain recombines TRBV7-3 with TRBJ2-1; D might be TRBD2 (5 bases). The CDR3 has 16 residues. V was pared by 2 bases and J by 2 bases, with 13 bases between. Germline loops: CDR1 SGHTA, CDR2 FQGTGA. CDR3: CASSLQPPTTYNEQFF. CDR3 in DNA: TGTGCCAGCAGCTTACAGCCTCCGACTACCTACAATGAGCAGTTCTTC. Full variable domain (outside the CDR3, taken from reference TRBV7-3 and TRBJ2-1): GAGVSQTPSNKVTEKGKYVELRCDPISGHTALYWYRQSLGQGPEFLIYFQGTGAADDSGLPNDRFFAVRPEGSVSTLKIQRTERGDSAVYLCASSLQPPTTYNEQFFGPGTRLTVL.

V gene TRBV19 combines with J gene TRBJ1-5, with unresolved D. V was clipped by 6 bases and J by 4 bases, with 13 bases between them. The V gene's germline CDR1 is LNHDA and CDR2 SQIVND (reference sequence). The CDR3 contains 14 residues. CDR3 sequence: CASSYLGDNQPQHF. The CDR3, as DNA: TGTGCCAGTAGCTATCTCGGGGATAATCAGCCCCAGCATTTT.

This chain uses TRBV7-9 with TRBJ2-2; D might be TRBD2 (5 bases). Trimming removed 2 bases from V and 5 bases from J, with 9 bases in between. The CDR3 is 14 residues long. Per the germline V gene, CDR1 is SEHNR and CDR2 is FQNEAQ (reference sequence). The CDR3: CASSLKGLTGELFF. CDR3 nucleotide sequence: TGTGCCAGCAGCTTAAAAGGACTGACCGGGGAGCTGTTTTTT.

The chain carries TRBV5-5 and TRBJ2-7; D is possibly TRBD1 (7 bases). Looked up from germline, CDR1 is SGHKS and CDR2 is YYEKEE (reference sequence). CDR3 size: 15 residues. Trimming took 4 bases from V and 2 from J, leaving 16 bases between them. The CDR3 region is CASSPGAGQTYEQYF. The CDR3 DNA is TGTGCCAGCAGCCCGGGCGCGGGACAGACCTACGAGCAGTACTTC.

The chain links TRBV4-1 to TRBJ2-1; 9 nucleotides agree with TRBD1. V lost 3 bases, J lost 0 bases, and 15 bases stayed unmatched. Germline V gene sequence: CDR1 MGHRA, CDR2 YSYEKL. There are 20 residues in the CDR3. As DNA, the CDR3 is TGCGCCAGCAGCCAGGTAGGACAGGGGTTTCTAAAAAGCTCCTACAATGAGCAGTTCTTC. Residues: CASSQVGQGFLKSSYNEQFF.

The CDR3 region has the DNA TGTGCCAGCAGCGTTAGGGGAGGAAATTCACCCCTCCACTTT. Translating gives CASSVRGGNSPLHF. The chain is built from TRBV9 and TRBJ1-6; tentative D call: TRBD1 (5 bases). Germline values: CDR1 SGDLS, CDR2 YYNGEE. With 2 bases removed from V and 7 bases from J, the gap between germline ends came to 10 bases. The CDR3 contains 14 residues.

This chain links TRBV19 with TRBJ1-2, with D possibly matching TRBD1 (5 bases). V was trimmed by 3 bases and J by 6 bases, leaving 11 bases between them. The CDR3 totals 13 residues. Germline CDR1 and CDR2: LNHDA and SQIVND (reference sequence). In DNA form, the CDR3 reads TGTGCCAGTAGTATCAGGACACTGCATGGCTACACCTTC. Its translation: CASSIRTLHGYTF.

This clone has just one count. The CDR3 spells CASSPPRAGGSDTQYF. CDR3 nucleotides: TGTGCCAGCAGTCCCCCCCGAGCGGGAGGGTCCGATACGCAGTATTTT. V usage is TRBV28 and J usage is TRBJ2-3; 10 nucleotides line up with TRBD2. Germline CDR1 MDHEN, CDR2 SYDVKM. The CDR3 runs to 16 residues. The ends lost 5 bases at V and 6 bases at J; junction bases unmatched: 11. Variable domain in full (rest from reference TRBV28 and TRBJ2-3): DVKVTQSSRYLVKRTGEKVFLECVQDMDHENMFWYRQDPGLGLRLIYFSYDVKMKEKGDIPEGYSVSREKKERFSLILESASTNQTSMYLCASSPPRAGGSDTQYFGPGTRLTVL.

The chain is built from TRBV15 and TRBJ2-5; a possible D gene is TRBD1 (6 bases). With 1 base removed from V and 0 bases from J, the gap between germline ends came to 9 bases. Germline V lookup: CDR1 LNHNV, CDR2 YYDKDF (reference sequence). The CDR3 has 15 amino acids. CDR3 DNA: TGTGCCACCAGCAGAGGAAGGGGGTACCAAGAGACCCAGTACTTC. Protein product: CATSRGRGYQETQYF.